This T cell receptor beta chain was sequenced during a study of cytomegalovirus exposure and HLA in healthy donors. Study summary: One earlier analysis, a look at about 179 million T cells, found about 110 million unique TCR beta sequences. Broader study findings: At a 0.05 false discovery rate, a later analysis found 16,951 TCR beta sequences to be associated with HLA alleles. Immune exposure was documented only through CMV serostatus. A previous analysis found most TCR beta V segments productive roughly 90% or roughly 30% of the time.

Turning to this clone: Its antigen is not known.

Primers included in the PCR were 60 Vbeta and 13 Jbeta primers. Libraries were prepared by immunoSEQ multiplex PCR; TCRdb keeps only in-frame clonotypes and omits some of them. The table lists more than 65,000 clones, around 80% of them singletons, with under 2.5% in the top ten. J gave up 3 bases and V 4 bases, and 6 bases lay outside the gene matches. Germline V gene lookup returns CDR1 KGHSH and CDR2 LQKENI. The CDR3 covers 15 residues. The receptor was derived from a man aged 18 to 29 in good health and CMV-seronegative. The sample comprised PBMCs. The J gene is TRBJ2-3, the V gene TRBV18; 8 bases map to TRBD1. This CDR3 is CASSLAGGATDTQYF. CDR3 coding DNA: TGTGCCAGCTCACTAGCAGGGGGCGCGACAGATACGCAGTATTTT.